The T cell receptor beta chain under discussion was sequenced for a study of brain metastases from non-small cell lung cancer. The CDR3 is 14 residues long. Germline CDR1 SEHNR, CDR2 FQNEAQ (reference sequence). Trimming stripped 6 bases from V and 0 bases from J, with 12 bases between. This table comes from immunoSEQ multiplex PCR, and its TCRdb copy is limited to in-frame clones, with some not included. Found here are over 12,000 clones, around 86% of them singletons; the top ten hold roughly 7.1%. The sequence came from a donor aged 40 or over with non-small cell lung cancer. The rearrangement uses TRBV7-9 and TRBJ2-7, with unresolved D. The sequencing input was primary lung tumor tissue. CDR3 in amino acids: CASSSGRSSYEQYF. The DNA for the CDR3 is TGTGCCAGCAGTTCTGGACGGAGCTCCTACGAGCAGTACTTC.